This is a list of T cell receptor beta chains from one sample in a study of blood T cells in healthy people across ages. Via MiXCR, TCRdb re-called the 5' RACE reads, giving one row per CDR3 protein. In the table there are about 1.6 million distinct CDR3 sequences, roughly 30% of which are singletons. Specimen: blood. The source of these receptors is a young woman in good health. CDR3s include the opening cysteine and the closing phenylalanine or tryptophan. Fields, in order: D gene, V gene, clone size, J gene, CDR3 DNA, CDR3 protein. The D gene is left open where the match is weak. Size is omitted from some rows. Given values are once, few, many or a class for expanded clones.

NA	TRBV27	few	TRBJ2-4	TGTGCCAGCAGTTTATCGAAGGGGTTGTCCAAAAACATTCAGTACTTC	CASSLSKGLSKNIQYF
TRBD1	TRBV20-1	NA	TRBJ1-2	TGCAGTGCCAGAGTGGGACAGGCCTCTAACTATGGCTACACCTTC	CSARVGQASNYGYTF
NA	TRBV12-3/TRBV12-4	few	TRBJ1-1	TGTGCCAGCAGTAACGTGAATATAAGAGACACTGAAGCTTTCTTT	CASSNVNIRDTEAFF
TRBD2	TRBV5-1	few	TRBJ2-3	TGCGCCAGCAGCCCAGGTCGCCTAGCGGGAGATACGCAGTATTTT	CASSPGRLAGDTQYF
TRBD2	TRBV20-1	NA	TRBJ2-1	TGCAGTGCCCAGACTAGCGGGAGGGAGGGTTGGTACAGTGAGCAGTTCTTC	CSAQTSGREGWYSEQFF
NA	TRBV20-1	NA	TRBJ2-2	TGCAGTGCTAGAGATTTCCCAGCCACCGAGGAGCTGTTTTTT	CSARDFPATEELFF
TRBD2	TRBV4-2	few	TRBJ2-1	TGTGCCAGCAGCCAAGAGGGGGCCGCTGGCGGGGGGCAGTACAATGAGCAGTTCTTC	CASSQEGAAGGGQYNEQFF
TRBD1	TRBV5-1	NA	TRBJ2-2	TGCGCCAGCAGCTTGTTTTTTCGACAGGGTTTCGGCACCGGGGAGCTGTTTTTT	CASSLFFRQGFGTGELFF
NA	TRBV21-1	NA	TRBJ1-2	TGTGCCAGCCTCCGGGACAGGGAAAACTATGGTTACACCTTC	CASLRDRENYGYTF
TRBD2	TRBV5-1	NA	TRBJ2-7	TGCGCCAGCAGCTGGACTAGCGGGAGGGCCTTAGGGTCCTACGAGCAGTACTTC	CASSWTSGRALGSYEQYF
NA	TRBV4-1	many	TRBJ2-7	TGCGCCAGCAGCCAAAGAGACGGAACCTACGAGCAGTACTTC	CASSQRDGTYEQYF
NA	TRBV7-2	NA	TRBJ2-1	TGTGCCAGCAGCACCCCCCTTCACAATGAGCAGTTCTTC	CASSTPLHNEQFF
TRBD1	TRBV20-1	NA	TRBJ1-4	TGCAGTGCTAGACCACGGGACAGCGAAGATGCAACTAATGAAAAACTGTTTTTT	CSARPRDSEDATNEKLFF
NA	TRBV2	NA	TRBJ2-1	TGTGCCAGCAGTGAACTGGGTTCCCCAGTAGGTGTGCAGTTCTTC	CASSELGSPVGVQFF
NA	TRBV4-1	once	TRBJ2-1	TGCGCCGGCAGCGATCCCGGGACCCCAAGAAATGAGCAGTTCTTC	CAGSDPGTPRNEQFF
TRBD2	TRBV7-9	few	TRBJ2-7	TGTGCCAGCGGCCGAAAGCAGGTCGGCGGGAGGACCGACGAGCAGTACTTC	CASGRKQVGGRTDEQYF
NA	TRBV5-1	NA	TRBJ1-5	TGCGCCAGCCCCCCCATCTCCCGTCCCAATCAGCCCCAGCATTTT	CASPPISRPNQPQHF
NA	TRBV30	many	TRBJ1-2	TGTGCCTGGAGGGGAGACGCGCGTGTCGGTGGCTACACCTTC	CAWRGDARVGGYTF
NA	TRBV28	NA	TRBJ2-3	TGTGCCAGCAGTACCTGGACTGGGGGAAGCACAGATACGCAGTATTTT	CASSTWTGGSTDTQYF
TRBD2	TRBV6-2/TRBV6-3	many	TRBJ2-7	TGTGCCAGCAGTTACCTGCGGGGGGCCTACGAGCAGTACTTC	CASSYLRGAYEQYF
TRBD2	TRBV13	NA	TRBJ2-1	TGTGCCAGCAGCTTAGGCAGGACGGGGGGGCCAAGGAATGAGCAGTTCTTC	CASSLGRTGGPRNEQFF
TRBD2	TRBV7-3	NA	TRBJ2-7	TGTGCCAGCAGTAAGCGGGGGATGTCCTACGAGCAGTACTTC	CASSKRGMSYEQYF
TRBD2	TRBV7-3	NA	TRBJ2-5	TGTGCCAGCAGCTCGGGACTAGCGGGGGGGTTCCAAGAGACCCAGTACTTC	CASSSGLAGGFQETQYF
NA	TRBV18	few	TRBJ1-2	TGTGCCAGCTCACCTGGAAAGGGCTACACCTTC	CASSPGKGYTF
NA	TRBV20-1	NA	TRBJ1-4	TGCAGTGCTAGAGGACAGTCTAATGAAAAACTGTTTTTT	CSARGQSNEKLFF
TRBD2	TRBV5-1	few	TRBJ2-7	TGCGCCAGCAGCCCCTCCGGGGGACTAGCGGCGTACGAGCAGTACTTC	CASSPSGGLAAYEQYF
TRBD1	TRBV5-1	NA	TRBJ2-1	TGCGCCAGCAGCTACCGATGGGACAGGGGCGACAATGAGCAGTTCTTC	CASSYRWDRGDNEQFF
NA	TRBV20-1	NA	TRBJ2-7	TGCAGTGCTCCTTGGCGGGTAGGGGGAGGGGAGCAGTACTTC	CSAPWRVGGGEQYF
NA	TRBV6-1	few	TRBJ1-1	TGTGCCAGCAGTGGAAACAGGGAGGATCTTATGAACACTGAAGCTTTCTTT	CASSGNREDLMNTEAFF
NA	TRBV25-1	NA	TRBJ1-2	TGTGCCAGCAGTGGGGGTAGCTACGATGGCTACACCTTC	CASSGGSYDGYTF
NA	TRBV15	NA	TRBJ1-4	TGTGCCACCAGCAGGGACCTTAATGAAAAACTGTTTTTT	CATSRDLNEKLFF
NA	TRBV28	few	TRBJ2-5	TGTGCCAGCAGTTTGGGCGGGGGCGGGTCCCAGTACTTC	CASSLGGGGSQYF
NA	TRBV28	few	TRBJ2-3	TGTGCCAGCAGTTTCATTGCGGACACAGATACGCAGTATTTT	CASSFIADTDTQYF
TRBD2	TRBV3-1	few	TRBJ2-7	TGTGCCAGCAGCCAAGCCCGGACTAGCAGGTACGAGCAGTACTTC	CASSQARTSRYEQYF
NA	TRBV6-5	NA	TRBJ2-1	TGTGCCAGCACGGAGGGAGCTGGCAATGAGCGGTTCTTC	CASTEGAGNERFF
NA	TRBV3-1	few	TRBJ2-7	TGTGCCAGCAGCCAAGAAGATTCTCATTACGAGCAGTACTTC	CASSQEDSHYEQYF
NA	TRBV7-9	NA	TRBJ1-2	TGTGCCAGCAGCTTAAACGGGCGGGGACTAGGCTACACCTTC	CASSLNGRGLGYTF
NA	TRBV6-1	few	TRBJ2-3	TGTGCCAGCATCCCCGGGACACGTGTATATACGCAGTATTTT	CASIPGTRVYTQYF
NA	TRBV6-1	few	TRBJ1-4	TGTGCCAGCAGTGAAACGCCTAATGAAAAACTGTTTTTT	CASSETPNEKLFF
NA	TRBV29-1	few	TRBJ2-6	TGCAGCGTTGAAGGCCGACAGTACAGCTCTGGGGCCAACGTCCTGACTTTC	CSVEGRQYSSGANVLTF
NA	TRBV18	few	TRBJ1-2	TGTGCCAGCTCCCCTGACCTATTACCAAACTATGGCTACACCTTC	CASSPDLLPNYGYTF
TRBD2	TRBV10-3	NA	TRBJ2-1	TGTGCCATCAGGACGACTTTGAGCGGGGGGTCGGACAATGAGCAGTTCTTC	CAIRTTLSGGSDNEQFF
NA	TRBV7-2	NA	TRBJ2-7	TGTGCCAGCAGCTTGCGCTACGGGCAGTACTTC	CASSLRYGQYF